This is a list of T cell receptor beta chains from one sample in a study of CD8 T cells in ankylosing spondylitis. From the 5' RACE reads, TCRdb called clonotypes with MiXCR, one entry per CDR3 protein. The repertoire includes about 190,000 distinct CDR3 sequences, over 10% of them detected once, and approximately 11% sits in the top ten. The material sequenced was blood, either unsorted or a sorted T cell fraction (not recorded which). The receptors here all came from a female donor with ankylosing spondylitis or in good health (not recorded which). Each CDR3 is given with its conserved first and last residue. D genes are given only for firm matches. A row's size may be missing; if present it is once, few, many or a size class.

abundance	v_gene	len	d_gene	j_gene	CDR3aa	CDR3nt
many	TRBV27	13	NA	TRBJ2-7	CASSFGQGYEQYF	TGTGCCAGCAGTTTTGGTCAGGGCTACGAGCAGTACTTC
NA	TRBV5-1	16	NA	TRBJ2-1	CASSLWGISSYNEQFF	TGCGCCAGCAGCTTGTGGGGCATAAGCTCCTACAATGAGCAGTTCTTC
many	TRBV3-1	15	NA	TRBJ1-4	CASSVGAGGREKLFF	TGTGCCAGCAGCGTAGGGGCCGGGGGCCGCGAAAAACTGTTTTTT
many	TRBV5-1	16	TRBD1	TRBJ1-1	CASSLGGTGSWSEAFF	TGCGCCAGCAGCTTGGGGGGGACAGGGTCTTGGTCTGAAGCTTTCTTT
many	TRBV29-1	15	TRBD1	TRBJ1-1	CSASGDRGTNTEAFF	TGCAGCGCGTCAGGGGACAGGGGGACGAACACTGAAGCTTTCTTT
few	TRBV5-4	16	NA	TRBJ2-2	CASSAGTRRSTGELFF	TGTGCCAGCAGCGCTGGGACACGCAGATCGACCGGGGAGCTGTTTTTT
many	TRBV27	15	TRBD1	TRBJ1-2	CATKERTGGNYGYTF	TGTGCCACCAAAGAAAGGACAGGGGGCAACTATGGCTACACCTTC
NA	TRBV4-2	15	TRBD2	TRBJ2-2	CASSPLRGGTGELFF	TGTGCCAGCAGCCCCCTGCGGGGGGGGACCGGGGAGCTGTTTTTT
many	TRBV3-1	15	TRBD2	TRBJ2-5	CASSQDGRDQETQYF	TGTGCCAGCAGCCAGGACGGGAGGGACCAAGAGACCCAGTACTTC
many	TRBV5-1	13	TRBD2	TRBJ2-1	CASSRTSGIGGFF	TGCGCCAGCAGCCGGACTAGCGGGATCGGGGGGTTCTTC
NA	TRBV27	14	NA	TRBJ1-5	CASRQGPSDGPQHF	TGTGCCAGCAGACAGGGACCCTCGGACGGGCCCCAGCATTTT
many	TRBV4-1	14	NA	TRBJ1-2	CASSQVGTEYIYTF	TGCGCCAGCAGCCAAGTCGGGACGGAATATATTTACACCTTC
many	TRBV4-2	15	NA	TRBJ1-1	CASSQAVGISTRAFF	TGTGCCAGCAGCCAAGCCGTCGGGATCTCTACAAGGGCTTTCTTT
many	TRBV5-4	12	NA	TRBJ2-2	CASSTAGGELFF	TGTGCCAGCAGCACTGCGGGTGGGGAGCTGTTTTTT
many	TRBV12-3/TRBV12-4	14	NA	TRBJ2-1	CASRFGGGGNEQFF	TGTGCCAGCAGATTCGGAGGTGGGGGCAATGAGCAGTTCTTC
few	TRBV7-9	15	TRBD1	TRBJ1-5	CASSLGQGAIEPQHF	TGTGCCAGCAGCTTAGGGCAGGGGGCCATAGAACCCCAGCATTTT
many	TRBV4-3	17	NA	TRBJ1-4	CASSQGLYREFNEKLFF	TGCGCCAGCAGCCAGGGTTTGTACCGGGAGTTTAATGAAAAACTGTTTTTT
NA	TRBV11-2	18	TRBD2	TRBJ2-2	CASSLGPSGRNYTGELFF	TGTGCCAGCAGCTTAGGTCCTAGCGGGAGGAACTACACCGGGGAGCTGTTTTTT
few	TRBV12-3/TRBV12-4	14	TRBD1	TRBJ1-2	CASSLTGGESGYTF	TGTGCCAGCAGTTTGACAGGGGGAGAGTCTGGCTACACCTTC
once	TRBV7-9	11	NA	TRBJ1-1	CASSLTSEAFF	TGTGCCAGCAGCTTGACGTCTGAAGCTTTCTTT
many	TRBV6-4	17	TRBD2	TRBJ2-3	CASSDDVGGRGTDTQYF	TGTGCCAGCAGTGACGATGTTGGCGGGAGGGGCACAGATACGCAGTATTTT
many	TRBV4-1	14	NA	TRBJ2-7	CASSQGTKGYEQYF	TGCGCCAGCAGCCAAGGAACCAAAGGGTACGAGCAGTACTTC
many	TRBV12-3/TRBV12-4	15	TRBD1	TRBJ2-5	CASSTDRGYQETQYF	TGTGCCAGCAGTACGGACAGGGGCTATCAAGAGACCCAGTACTTC